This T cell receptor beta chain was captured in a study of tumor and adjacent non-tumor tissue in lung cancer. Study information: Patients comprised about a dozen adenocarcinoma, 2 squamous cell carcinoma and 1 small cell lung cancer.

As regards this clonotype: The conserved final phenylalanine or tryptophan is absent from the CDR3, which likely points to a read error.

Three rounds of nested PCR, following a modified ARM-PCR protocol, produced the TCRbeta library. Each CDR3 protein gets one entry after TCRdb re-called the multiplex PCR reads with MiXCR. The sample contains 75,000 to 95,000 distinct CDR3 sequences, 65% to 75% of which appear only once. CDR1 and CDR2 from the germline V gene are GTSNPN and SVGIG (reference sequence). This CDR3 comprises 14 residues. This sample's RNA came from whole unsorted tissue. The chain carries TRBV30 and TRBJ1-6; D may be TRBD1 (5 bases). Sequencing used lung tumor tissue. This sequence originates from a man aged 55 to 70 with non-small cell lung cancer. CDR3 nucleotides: TGTGCCCTGGCTGCAGGGTGGGATAACTCACCCCTCCACATT. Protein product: CALAAGWDNSPLHI.